The 32 T cell receptor beta chains below come from one sample, sequenced in a study of blood T cell repertoires in COVID-19. Assay used: immunoSEQ multiplex PCR; TCRdb lists only in-frame clones, some missing. The sample records more than 70,000 clones, just over 90% being singletons. Input material: peripheral blood. The receptors originated from a woman aged 45-59 years in a cohort sampled during active COVID-19.

The chain has TRBV19 and TRBJ1-2, with D tentatively TRBD1 (6 bases). The CDR3 spans 14 residues. The V and J ends lost 6 bases and 2 bases respectively, with 13 bases between them. The germline gives CDR1 LNHDA, CDR2 SQIVND (reference sequence). CDR3 region: CASSLSGQNYGYTF. The CDR3 bases are TGTGCCAGTAGCTTGAGTGGACAGAACTATGGCTACACCTTC.

CDR3 amino acids: CASSSRPTGDSGNTIYF. CDR3 nucleotide sequence: TGTGCCAGCAGTTCCCGCCCTACAGGGGACTCTGGAAACACCATATATTTT. The chain joins TRBV6-2 or TRBV6-3 to TRBJ1-3, with 7 positions matching TRBD1. CDR1 and CDR2 (germline): MNHEY, SVGEGT. The CDR3 has 17 residues. Trimming at V came to 4 bases and at J to 0 bases, leaving 9 bases not matched to a gene.

V usage is TRBV10-3 and J usage is TRBJ2-3, with TRBD2 as a possible D gene (5 bases). Germline assignment: CDR1 ENHRY and CDR2 SYGVKD. This CDR3 comprises 13 residues. Trimming pared 8 bases from V and 0 bases from J, leaving 9 bases between. CDR3 nucleotides: TGTGCCATCGCGAGCGGCAGCACAGATACGCAGTATTTT. As protein: CAIASGSTDTQYF.

CDR3 in DNA: TGTGCCAGCAGTGATCAGGGGGCGCAGGCTGAAGCTTTCTTT. This gives the protein CASSDQGAQAEAFF. V gene TRBV2 combines with J gene TRBJ1-1, with 8 bases lining up with TRBD1. Germline V gene data show CDR1 as SNHLY and CDR2 as FYNNEI. CDR3 length: 14 amino acids. V lost 3 bases to trimming and J lost 6 bases; unmatched junction nucleotides: 6.

V and J are TRBV25-1 and TRBJ2-7, with D maybe TRBD1 (5 bases). The CDR3 length is 14 residues. V gave up 10 bases and J gave up 0 bases, with 16 bases separating them. Looked up from germline, CDR1 is MGHDK and CDR2 is SYGVNS. CDR3 sequence (DNA): TGTGCCAAGACAGCACCCTCGGGCTCCTACGAGCAGTACTTC. It translates to CAKTAPSGSYEQYF.

The chain employs TRBV28 and TRBJ1-5, with D tentatively TRBD1 (6 bases). The length of the CDR3 is 15 residues. The V end was cut by 6 bases, the J end by 4 bases, with 16 bases between. In germline, CDR1 is MDHEN, CDR2 SYDVKM. The CDR3 DNA sequence: TGTGCCAGCAGAACGACAGGCCCGTGGAATCAGCCCCAGCATTTT. This translates into CASRTTGPWNQPQHF.

The V and J genes are TRBV5-1 and TRBJ1-1; 7 positions match TRBD1. Trimming cost V 3 bases and J 0 bases; bases outside gene matches: 8. The CDR3 has 16 amino acids. Germline values: CDR1 SGHRS, CDR2 YFSETQ. The CDR3 region is CASSSWDSTLNTEAFF. The CDR3, as DNA: TGCGCCAGCAGCTCTTGGGACAGCACCTTGAACACTGAAGCTTTCTTT.

CDR3 DNA: TGCGCCAGCAGCCAAAGGGGAGATACGCAGTATTTT. Its protein is CASSQRGDTQYF. The V and J genes are TRBV4-1 and TRBJ2-3; tentative D call: TRBD1 (5 bases). With 2 bases removed from V and 5 bases from J, the gap between germline ends came to 5 bases. Germline V gene data show CDR1 as MGHRA and CDR2 as YSYEKL. The CDR3 has 12 residues.

The CDR3 is CSVTKSYEQYF. CDR3 in DNA: TGCAGCGTTACAAAGTCCTACGAGCAGTACTTC. V usage is TRBV29-1 and J usage is TRBJ2-7, with no clear D. Germline V lookup: CDR1 SQVTM, CDR2 ANQGSEA. Trimming pared 5 bases from V and 1 base from J, leaving 6 bases between. The CDR3 contains 11 residues.

V is TRBV28 and J is TRBJ1-3; D uncertain. Germline-derived CDR1 and CDR2 are MDHEN and SYDVKM. The CDR3 spans 13 residues. V shed 4 bases and J shed 4 bases, with 8 bases lying between them. The DNA for the CDR3 is TGTGCCAGCAGTTCGCTACCGGGAAACACCATATATTTT. Its translation is CASSSLPGNTIYF.

DNA for the CDR3: TGCGCCAGCAGCTTGGCATCGGCTGGAAACACCATATATTTT. It codes for CASSLASAGNTIYF. The gene calls are TRBV5-1 and TRBJ1-3; D is unclear. The CDR3 contains 14 residues. Germline V CDR1 and CDR2: SGHRS, YFSETQ. V lost 0 bases and J 2 bases, leaving 6 bases between the germline ends.

The J gene is TRBJ2-3, the V gene TRBV20-1; 12 nucleotides align to TRBD2. CDR1 is DFQATT, CDR2 SNEGSKA, per germline (reference sequence). Germline trimming cut 3 bases from V and 3 bases from J; bases unmatched to any gene: 16. CDR3 size: 19 residues. CDR3 residues: CSASSGTSGRYVGTDTQYF. CDR3 in DNA: TGCAGTGCTAGTTCCGGGACTAGCGGGCGATACGTGGGGACAGATACGCAGTATTTT.

The chain carries TRBV7-5 and TRBJ2-3; the tabulated D call, TRBD1, remains unverified against the DNA. TRBV7-5 is assigned pseudogene status. CDR3 length: 17 residues. As DNA, the CDR3 is TGTGCCAGAAGCCCGTTAGTACAGGAAACTAGCACAGATACGCAGTATTTT. This translates into CARSPLVQETSTDTQYF.

The CDR3 coding sequence is TGTGCCAGCAGTGGAGGGACAGGGTCTGTCGAGCAGTACTTC. It is translated as CASSGGTGSVEQYF. The chain recombines TRBV2 with TRBJ2-7, with 9 bases aligning to TRBD1. Germline CDR1 SNHLY, CDR2 FYNNEI. CDR3 length equals 14 residues. Trimming cost V 4 bases and J 6 bases; bases outside gene matches: 7.

This clone was observed a handful of times. V gene TRBV5-5 combines with J gene TRBJ1-1, with a tentative D call TRBD1 (6 bases). This CDR3 comprises 15 residues. V shed 4 bases and J shed 6 bases, with 19 bases lying between them. Germline values: CDR1 SGHKS, CDR2 YYEKEE (reference sequence). The CDR3 DNA follows: TGTGCCAGCAGCACCGGACAGCTCGCAAGGGCTGAAGCTTTCTTT. Translating it yields CASSTGQLARAEAFF.

As DNA, the CDR3 is TGTGCCTGGAGTGTACGGCAGGGGAGTCGTATAAGCACTGAAGCTTTCTTT. This sequence encodes CAWSVRQGSRISTEAFF. This sequence joins TRBV30 and TRBJ1-1; D might be TRBD1 (6 bases). The V end lost 0 bases, the J end lost 4 bases, and 21 bases lay between the germline ends. Germline assignment: CDR1 GTSNPN and CDR2 SVGIG (reference sequence). CDR3 size: 17 residues.

The chain is built from TRBV6-2 or TRBV6-3 and TRBJ1-2, with a possible D match to TRBD1 (5 bases). The CDR3 length is 15 residues. V lost 2 bases and J lost 0, with 10 bases in between. The germline V gene encodes CDR1 MNHEY and CDR2 SVGEGT. Here the CDR3 reads CASSYGPGSNYGYTF. The CDR3 bases are TGTGCCAGCAGTTACGGTCCAGGGTCTAACTATGGCTACACCTTC.

The chain links TRBV6-1 to TRBJ2-5; 9 bases map to TRBD1. Germline V gives CDR1 MNHNS, CDR2 SASEGT. The J segment lost 5 bases and the V segment lost 2 bases, leaving 12 bases of the junction unmatched. This CDR3 spans 17 amino acids. CDR3 DNA: TGTGCCAGCAGTGAATACCTCCGACAGGGGGTTGAGGAGACCCAGTACTTC. It encodes CASSEYLRQGVEETQYF.

The rearrangement uses TRBV18 and TRBJ1-5; 7 bases match TRBD1. The CDR3 length is 16 residues. J gave up 0 bases and V 4 bases, and 6 bases lay outside the gene matches. Germline CDR1 KGHSH, CDR2 LQKENI. CDR3 DNA sequence: TGTGCCAGCTCACTGGGACAGATTTATAGCAATCAGCCCCAGCATTTT. Encoded protein: CASSLGQIYSNQPQHF. The entire variable domain, with the rest obtained from reference TRBV18 and TRBJ1-5, is as follows: NAGVMQNPRHLVRRRGQEARLRCSPMKGHSHVYWYRQLPEEGLKFMVYLQKENIIDESGMPKERFSAEFPKEGPSILRIQQVVRGDSAAYFCASSLGQIYSNQPQHFGDGTRLSIL.

This rearrangement joins TRBV19 to TRBJ2-1; D is unresolved. Germline CDR1 and CDR2: LNHDA and SQIVND (reference sequence). V was pared by 0 bases and J by 0 bases, with 3 bases between. The CDR3 runs 14 residues. CDR3 DNA: TGTGCCAGTAGTATAGATATCTCCTACAATGAGCAGTTCTTC. This gives the protein CASSIDISYNEQFF.

V usage is TRBV28 and J usage is TRBJ1-1, with 9 bases aligning to TRBD1. CDR3 length equals 14 residues. Germline assignment: CDR1 MDHEN and CDR2 SYDVKM. The V and J ends lost 6 bases and 1 base, in that order; junction bases with no gene match: 3. The CDR3 coding sequence is TGTGCCAGCAGGACAGGGGGGACGAACACTGAAGCTTTCTTT. This translates into CASRTGGTNTEAFF. The variable domain in full, completed from reference TRBV28 and TRBJ1-1, reads DVKVTQSSRYLVKRTGEKVFLECVQDMDHENMFWYRQDPGLGLRLIYFSYDVKMKEKGDIPEGYSVSREKKERFSLILESASTNQTSMYLCASRTGGTNTEAFFGQGTRLTVV.

The chain employs TRBV29-1 and TRBJ2-2, with a tentative D call TRBD1 (6 bases). V gave up 6 bases and J gave up 5 bases, with 10 bases separating them. The CDR3 is 12 residues long. The germline V gene has CDR1 SQVTM and CDR2 ANQGSEA. CDR3 nucleotides: TGCAGCGTCAGGACAGCTACCGGGGAGCTGTTTTTT. This sequence encodes CSVRTATGELFF.

The CDR3 reads CASSTAPPGGNYGYTF. The CDR3 DNA reads TGTGCCAGCAGCACAGCCCCGCCAGGGGGCAACTATGGCTACACCTTC. The chain combines TRBV3-1 (or the pseudogene TRBV3-2) with TRBJ1-2; 8 bases agree with TRBD1. This CDR3 region has 16 residues. CDR1 LGHDT and CDR2 YNNKEL come from the germline V gene (reference sequence). The junction had 10 bases not matched to a gene; V was cut back by 5 bases and J by 2 bases.

The gene calls are TRBV18 and TRBJ1-1; the D is unclear. CDR1 KGHSH and CDR2 LQKENI come from the germline V gene. The CDR3 extends over 15 amino acids. The V and J ends lost 6 bases and 0 bases respectively, with 14 bases between them. The chain's CDR3 is CASSHVRDLNTEAFF. In DNA form, the CDR3 reads TGTGCCAGCTCGCACGTGCGGGATTTGAACACTGAAGCTTTCTTT.

This chain connects TRBV19 to TRBJ2-4; D is possibly TRBD1 (6 bases). The V gene's germline CDR1 is LNHDA and CDR2 SQIVND (reference sequence). The CDR3 is 14 amino acids. Trimming pared 2 bases from V and 8 bases from J, leaving 13 bases between. CDR3 residues: CASSISGQSYIQYF. The DNA of the CDR3 is TGTGCCAGTAGTATAAGCGGACAGAGCTACATTCAGTACTTC.

The chain combines TRBV29-1 with TRBJ1-2; a possible D gene is TRBD1 (5 bases). V dropped 3 bases and J dropped 4 bases, with 12 bases sitting between them. The CDR3 extends over 13 amino acids. Germline CDR1 reads SQVTM; CDR2 reads ANQGSEA. Here the CDR3 DNA reads TGCAGCGTTGATGGGGCAGGCGGCTATGGCTACACCTTC. Translated, it gives CSVDGAGGYGYTF.

This chain joins TRBV5-1 and TRBJ1-2; D not resolved. The CDR3 consists of 16 residues. Germline V lookup: CDR1 SGHRS, CDR2 YFSETQ. Trimming stripped 4 bases from V and 4 bases from J, with 20 bases between. CDR3 in DNA: TGCGCCAGCAGCCCAGACTCGAGAGAGGGTCTCTATGGCTACACCTTC. Its translation is CASSPDSREGLYGYTF.

The chain links TRBV6-5 to TRBJ2-7, with D perhaps matching TRBD1 (6 bases). The V gene's germline CDR1 is MNHEY and CDR2 SVGAGI. V lost 8 bases, J lost 4 bases, and 18 bases lay in between. The CDR3 loop spans 14 amino acids. Here the CDR3 reads CASLGQTRVYEQYF. CDR3 in DNA: TGTGCCAGCTTGGGACAAACCAGGGTATACGAGCAGTACTTC.

This clone was picked up one time. The chain recombines TRBV9 with TRBJ2-5, with TRBD1 matching over 9 bases. After removal of 0 bases from V and 4 bases from J, the junction contained 4 bases not matched to a gene. Germline V lookup: CDR1 SGDLS, CDR2 YYNGEE. There are 15 residues in the CDR3. DNA of the CDR3: TGTGCCAGCAGCGTAGCTACAGGGGGCGGAGAGACCCAGTACTTC. Amino acid sequence: CASSVATGGGETQYF.

This chain connects TRBV28 to TRBJ1-1, with no clear D. The V end was cut by 3 bases, the J end by 6 bases, with 8 bases between. The CDR3 runs to 12 residues. From germline, CDR1 is MDHEN and CDR2 SYDVKM. In DNA form, the CDR3 reads TGTGCCAGCAGTTTGAGGGTCTCTGAAGCTTTCTTT. This sequence encodes CASSLRVSEAFF.

The chain links TRBV7-8 to TRBJ2-3; 7 bases are shared with TRBD2. The CDR3 is 17 residues long. CDR1 and CDR2 from the germline V gene are SGHVS and FQNEAQ. The V and J ends lost 4 bases and 0 bases, in that order; junction bases with no gene match: 10. The CDR3 sequence: CASSSPLVRGSTDTQYF. CDR3 nucleotide sequence: TGTGCCAGCAGCTCCCCCCTCGTGCGGGGGAGCACAGATACGCAGTATTTT.

This chain connects TRBV28 to TRBJ2-3; D is perhaps TRBD2 (6 bases). The CDR3 sequence is 20 residues long. V lost 4 bases, J lost 5 bases, and 31 bases lay in between. Germline V CDR1 and CDR2: MDHEN, SYDVKM. CDR3 DNA: TGTGCCAGCAGTTCCGGGGCCCATGGAGGGCGGCCCCCTTGGGGAGATACGCAGTATTTT. The encoded protein is CASSSGAHGGRPPWGDTQYF.